This T cell receptor beta chain was recovered during a study of vaccination effects on CD4 cells after COVID-19. Across the whole study: All study participants received two doses of BNT162b2 or mRNA-1273 vaccine.

In the case of this clone: Antigen: not known. Other DNA variants within this sample encode the same CDR3.

The data were produced by immunoSEQ multiplex PCR, yet TCRdb's version contains in-frame clones alone and is incomplete. Of nearly 35,000 clones in the sample, roughly 72% were seen once. Antigen-specific CD4+ T cells were first expanded with viral peptide pools by the ViraFEST assay and only then sequenced. Culture proceeded for nine to eleven days, and CD4+ T cells were then isolated. The vaccine recipients had no prior SARS-CoV-2 infection, with negative nucleocapsid antibodies. This CDR3 is 13 amino acids long. The germline CDR1 and CDR2 sequences are SQVTM and ANQGSEA. Trimming stripped 4 bases from V and 4 bases from J, with 13 bases between.

The input for sequencing was CD4+ T cells from PBMCs cultured with HCoV-OC43 spike peptides, taken before COVID-19 vaccination. The sample's subset: HCoV-OC43 spike overlapping peptide pool stimulation. The sequence was collected from a human donor who received a COVID-19 vaccine. J is TRBJ1-1 and V is TRBV29-1; D is uncertain. This CDR3 is CSVGRGLGTEAFF. The CDR3 DNA sequence: TGCAGCGTTGGCAGAGGTTTGGGCACTGAAGCTTTCTTT.